These T cell receptor beta chains were read from a single sample in a study of OX40 agonist ivuxolimab in advanced cancers. The table came from immunoSEQ multiplex PCR; TCRdb's copy has only in-frame clones and leaves some out. The sample includes 70,000 or so clones, 84% of them seen just once. The specimen comprised CD4+ or CD8+ T cells sorted from blood, sampled in a trial of the OX40 agonist ivuxolimab. These receptors were taken from an adult with an advanced solid tumor such as melanoma, head and neck, liver or kidney cancer. The CDR3 runs from the conserved cysteine through the conserved F or W. Each record gives: J gene, V gene, clone size, D gene, CDR3 DNA, CDR3 protein. The D gene is left open where the match is weak. Not every row has a clone size; where given, it reads once, few, many or a size class.

J: TRBJ2-2; V: TRBV4-2; size: -; D: -; DNA: TGTGCCAGCAGCCTTTTTAGCGGGAACACCGGGGAGCTGTTTTTT; CDR3: CASSLFSGNTGELFF
J: TRBJ2-2; V: TRBV11-2; size: once; D: -; DNA: TGTGCCAGCAGCTCCTGGACAGCAAACACCGGGGAGCTGTTTTTT; CDR3: CASSSWTANTGELFF
J: TRBJ1-2; V: TRBV27; size: few; D: TRBD1; DNA: TGTGCCAGCAGTCCTCGTCAGACAGGGGGAGGCTATGGCTACACCTTC; CDR3: CASSPRQTGGGYGYTF
J: TRBJ2-3; V: TRBV11-2; size: -; D: TRBD2; DNA: TGTGCCAGCAGCCAACCAGCGGGGGCGAACACAGATACGCAGTATTTT; CDR3: CASSQPAGANTDTQYF
J: TRBJ1-5; V: TRBV7-9; size: -; D: -; DNA: TGTGCCAGCAGCTCCCAGGAAGGTCAGCCCCAGCATTTT; CDR3: CASSSQEGQPQHF
J: TRBJ2-7; V: TRBV19; size: -; D: TRBD1; DNA: TGTGCCAGTAGCTCCGGGACAGGCACCTACGAGCAGTACTTC; CDR3: CASSSGTGTYEQYF
J: TRBJ2-1; V: TRBV4-3; size: -; D: -; DNA: TGCGCCAGCAGCCAAGACAGTGGGGGGTATCGTGATGAGCAGTTCTTC; CDR3: CASSQDSGGYRDEQFF
J: TRBJ2-6; V: TRBV27; size: -; D: -; DNA: TGTGCCAGCAGTACAGGGATAGGTGGGGCCAACGTCCTGACTTTC; CDR3: CASSTGIGGANVLTF
J: TRBJ2-7; V: TRBV2; size: few; D: -; DNA: TGTGCCAGCAGTGGATTGATCCGTAGTGGGCAGTACTTC; CDR3: CASSGLIRSGQYF
J: TRBJ1-2; V: TRBV7-8; size: -; D: -; DNA: TGTGCCAGCAGCTTAGCGCAGGGCAACTATGGCTACACCTTC; CDR3: CASSLAQGNYGYTF
J: TRBJ2-6; V: TRBV19; size: -; D: -; DNA: TGTGCCAGTAGTATGCTCAGGAGCTCTGGGGCCAGCGTCCTGACTTTC; CDR3: CASSMLRSSGASVLTF
J: TRBJ2-7; V: TRBV2; size: once; D: TRBD1; DNA: TGTGCCAGCAGTCCAAGCTTCCAGGGGGACGAGCAGTACTTC; CDR3: CASSPSFQGDEQYF
J: TRBJ2-1; V: TRBV28; size: -; D: TRBD2; DNA: TGTGCCAGCAGGACGCGACTAGCGGGACCTATTAGCTCCTACAATGAGCAGTTCTTC; CDR3: CASRTRLAGPISSYNEQFF
J: TRBJ2-5; V: TRBV9; size: -; D: -; DNA: TGTGCCAGCAGCGTAAGCGGAGAGACCCAGTACTTC; CDR3: CASSVSGETQYF
J: TRBJ2-1; V: TRBV5-1; size: few; D: -; DNA: TGCGCCAGCACTCTGGATGGTCCGGCGCGGTACAATGAGCAGTTCTTC; CDR3: CASTLDGPARYNEQFF
J: TRBJ1-2; V: TRBV9; size: -; D: -; DNA: TGTGCCAGCAGCTCTCGTTCGGACTATGGCTACACCTTC; CDR3: CASSSRSDYGYTF
J: TRBJ2-1; V: TRBV28; size: -; D: -; DNA: TGTGCCAGCTTGGGACAGCGGGAGAGAGTCTACAATGAGCAGTTCTTC; CDR3: CASLGQRERVYNEQFF
J: TRBJ1-1; V: TRBV6-1; size: -; D: -; DNA: TGTGCCAGCAGTGATCCGGGTGGCTACACTGAAGCTTTCTTT; CDR3: CASSDPGGYTEAFF
J: TRBJ1-1; V: TRBV6-1; size: -; D: -; DNA: TGTGCCAGCAGTTTTAAGAACACTGAAGCTTTCTTT; CDR3: CASSFKNTEAFF
J: TRBJ2-7; V: TRBV5-4; size: -; D: -; DNA: TGTGCCAGCAGCCCCCGCGGGGGCGGGGACGAGCAGTACTTC; CDR3: CASSPRGGGDEQYF
J: TRBJ2-3; V: TRBV7-9; size: -; D: TRBD1; DNA: TGTGCCAGCAGCTCGCGACAGGGGCCCACAGATACGCAGTATTTT; CDR3: CASSSRQGPTDTQYF
J: TRBJ2-5; V: TRBV2; size: -; D: -; DNA: TGTGCCAGCAGTGTCGGCCAAGTTTTGACCCAGTACTTC; CDR3: CASSVGQVLTQYF
J: TRBJ1-6; V: TRBV27; size: -; D: -; DNA: TGTGCCAGCAGGCCCGCGGCCGTGAGGGGCAGAGTGAATTCACCCCTCCACTTT; CDR3: CASRPAAVRGRVNSPLHF